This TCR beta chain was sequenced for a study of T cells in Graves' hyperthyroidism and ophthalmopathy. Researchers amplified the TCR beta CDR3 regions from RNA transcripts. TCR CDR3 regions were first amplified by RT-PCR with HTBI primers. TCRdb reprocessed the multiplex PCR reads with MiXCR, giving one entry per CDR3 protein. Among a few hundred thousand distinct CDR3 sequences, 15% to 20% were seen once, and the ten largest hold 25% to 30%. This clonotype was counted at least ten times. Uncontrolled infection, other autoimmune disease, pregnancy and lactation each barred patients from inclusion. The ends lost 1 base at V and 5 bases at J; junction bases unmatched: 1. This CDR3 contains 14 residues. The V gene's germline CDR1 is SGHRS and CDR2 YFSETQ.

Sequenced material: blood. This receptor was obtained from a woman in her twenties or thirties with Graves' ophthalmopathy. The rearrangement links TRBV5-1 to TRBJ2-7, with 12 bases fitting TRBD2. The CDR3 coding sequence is TGCGCCAGCAGCTTGACTAGCGGGAGGAACGAGCAGTACTTC. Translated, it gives CASSLTSGRNEQYF.